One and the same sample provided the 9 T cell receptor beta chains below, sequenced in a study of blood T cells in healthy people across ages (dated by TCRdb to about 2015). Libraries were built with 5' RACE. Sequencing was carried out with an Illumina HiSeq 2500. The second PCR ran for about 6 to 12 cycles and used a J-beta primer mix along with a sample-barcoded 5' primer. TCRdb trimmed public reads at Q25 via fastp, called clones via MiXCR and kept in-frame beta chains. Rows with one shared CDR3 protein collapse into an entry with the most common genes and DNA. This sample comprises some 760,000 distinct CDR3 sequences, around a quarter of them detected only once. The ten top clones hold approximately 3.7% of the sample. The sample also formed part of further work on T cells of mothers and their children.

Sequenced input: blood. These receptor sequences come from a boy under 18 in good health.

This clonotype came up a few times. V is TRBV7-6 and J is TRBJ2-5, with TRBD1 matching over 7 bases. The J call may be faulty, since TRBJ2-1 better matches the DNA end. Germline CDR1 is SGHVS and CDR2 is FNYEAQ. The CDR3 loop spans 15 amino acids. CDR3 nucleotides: TGTGCCAGCAGCTTTCGAGAGGGGGCTCGGGATGAGCAGTTCTTC. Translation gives CASSFREGARDEQFF.

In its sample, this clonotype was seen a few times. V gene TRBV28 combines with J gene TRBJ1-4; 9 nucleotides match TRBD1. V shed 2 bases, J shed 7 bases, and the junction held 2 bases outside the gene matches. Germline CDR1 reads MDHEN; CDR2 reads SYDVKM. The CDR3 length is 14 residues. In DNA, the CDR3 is TGTGCCAGCAGTTTAAAGGGACAGGGTGAAAAACTGTTTTTT. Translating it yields CASSLKGQGEKLFF.

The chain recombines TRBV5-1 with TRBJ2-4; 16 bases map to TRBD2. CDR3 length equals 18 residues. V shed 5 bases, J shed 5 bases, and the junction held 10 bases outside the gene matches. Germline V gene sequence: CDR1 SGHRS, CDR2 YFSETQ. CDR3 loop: CASSSEGLAGGPENIQYF. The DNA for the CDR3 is TGCGCCAGCAGTTCGGAGGGACTAGCGGGAGGGCCCGAAAACATTCAGTACTTC.

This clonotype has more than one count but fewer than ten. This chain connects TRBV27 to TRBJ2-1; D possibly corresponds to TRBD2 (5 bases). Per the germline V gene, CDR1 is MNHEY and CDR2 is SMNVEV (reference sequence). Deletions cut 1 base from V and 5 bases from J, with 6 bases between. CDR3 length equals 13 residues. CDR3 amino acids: CASSLFGDNEQFF. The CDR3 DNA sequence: TGTGCCAGCAGTTTATTCGGGGACAATGAGCAGTTCTTC.

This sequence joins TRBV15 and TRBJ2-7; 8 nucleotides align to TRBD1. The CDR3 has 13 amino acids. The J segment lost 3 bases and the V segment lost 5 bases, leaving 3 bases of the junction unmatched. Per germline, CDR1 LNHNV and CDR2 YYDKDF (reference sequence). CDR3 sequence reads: CATSPDRVYEQYF. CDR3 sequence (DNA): TGTGCCACCAGCCCGGACAGGGTCTACGAGCAGTACTTC.

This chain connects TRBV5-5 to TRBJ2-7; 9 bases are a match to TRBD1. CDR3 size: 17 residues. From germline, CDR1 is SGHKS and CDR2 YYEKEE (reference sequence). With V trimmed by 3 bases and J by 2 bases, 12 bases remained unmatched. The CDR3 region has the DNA TGTGCCAGCAGCTCGACAGGGGGTGCGTATCGGGCCTACGAGCAGTACTTC. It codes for CASSSTGGAYRAYEQYF. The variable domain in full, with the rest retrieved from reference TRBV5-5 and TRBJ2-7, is DAGVTQSPTHLIKTRGQQVTLRCSPISGHKSVSWYQQVLGQGPQFIFQYYEKEERGRGNFPDRFSARQFPNYSSELNVNALLLGDSALYLCASSSTGGAYRAYEQYFGPGTRLTVT.

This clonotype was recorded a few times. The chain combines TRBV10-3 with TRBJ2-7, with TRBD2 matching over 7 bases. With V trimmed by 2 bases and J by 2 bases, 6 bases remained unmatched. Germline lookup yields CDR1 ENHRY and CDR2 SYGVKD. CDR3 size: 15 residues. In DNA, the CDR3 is TGTGCCATCAGTGAGACCTTAGCGGGTCCCTACGAGCAGTACTTC. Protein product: CAISETLAGPYEQYF.

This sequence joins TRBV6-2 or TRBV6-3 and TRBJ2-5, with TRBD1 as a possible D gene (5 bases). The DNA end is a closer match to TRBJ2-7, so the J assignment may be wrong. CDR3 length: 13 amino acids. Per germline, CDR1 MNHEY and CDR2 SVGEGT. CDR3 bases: TGTGCCAGCATGCCAGGGATGTTTTACGAGCAGTACTTC. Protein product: CASMPGMFYEQYF.

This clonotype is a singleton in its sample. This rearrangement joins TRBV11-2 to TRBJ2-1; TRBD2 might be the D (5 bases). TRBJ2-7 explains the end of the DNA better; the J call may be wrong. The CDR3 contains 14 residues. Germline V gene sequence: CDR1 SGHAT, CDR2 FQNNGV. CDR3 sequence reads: CASSSADYLYEQYF. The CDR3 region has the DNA TGTGCCAGCAGCTCCGCCGACTATCTGTACGAGCAGTACTTC.